Included here is one T cell receptor beta chain sequence, with context. Its specificity is not known. Per the germline V gene, CDR1 is SEHNR and CDR2 is FQNEAQ (reference sequence). The CDR3 spans 13 residues. With 8 bases removed from V and 3 bases from J, the gap between germline ends came to 13 bases. Treatment was busulfan-fludarabine conditioning, a marrow graft, and cyclophosphamide on days +3 and +4. This sample was included in a study of T cells after posttransplantation cyclophosphamide. General observations from the study: Recipient CMV seropositivity and CMV reactivation strongly tracked TRB clonality.

Clones were sequenced by immunoSEQ multiplex PCR, and TCRdb holds only the in-frame ones, with some missing. The table has some 9,000 clones, about 83% seen once; the top ten hold 23%. The receptor was derived from a female patient between 40 and 50 years old who received an allogeneic stem cell transplant from an unrelated donor, was CMV-positive, and had no GVHD. Some T cells may be transferred from the graft donor. V gene TRBV7-9 combines with J gene TRBJ2-5; D uncertain. The sample in question was PBMCs, obtained after allogeneic stem cell transplant with posttransplant cyclophosphamide. The CDR3 spells CASAWALEETQYF. Here the CDR3 DNA reads TGTGCCAGCGCTTGGGCCTTGGAAGAGACCCAGTACTTC. Variable domain in full (rest from reference TRBV7-9 and TRBJ2-5): DTGVSQNPRHKITKRGQNVTFRCDPISEHNRLYWYRQTLGQGPEFLTYFQNEAQLEKSRLLSDRFSAERPKGSFSTLEIQRTEQGDSAMYLCASAWALEETQYFGPGTRLLVL.